The source of this T cell receptor beta chain is a study of blood T cell repertoires in COVID-19. Across the study: Sites in the United States, Italy and Spain provided acute and convalescent COVID-19 samples. PBMCs, B-cell-depleted T cells, or T cells were the source of the cDNA or gDNA that made up the material.

The CDR3 is made up of 13 amino acids. V gave up 6 bases and J gave up 4 bases; unmatched junction bases: 5. From germline, CDR1 is SGHRS and CDR2 YFSETQ. Clones were read by immunoSEQ multiplex PCR, and TCRdb kept only the in-frame ones, dropping some. The profile shows 150,000 or so clones, about 80% of them singletons. This chain joins TRBV5-1 and TRBJ1-2; 8 nucleotides align to TRBD1. The receptor's source is a woman aged 55-75 years with acute or convalescent COVID-19. The sequencing sample was made of peripheral blood. The CDR3 nucleotides read TGCGCCAGCAATCCAGGGGGCGCCTATGGCTACACCTTC. It yields the protein CASNPGGAYGYTF.